This TCR beta chain was captured by sequencing in a study of identical twins. General study results and limits: Among monozygotic twins, out-of-frame TCR alpha sharing exceeded what models predicted. Cross-sectional statistics, not tracking of the same donors, supported the conclusions.

V gave up 4 bases and J gave up 6 bases, with 14 bases separating them. This CDR3 comprises 13 residues. From germline, CDR1 is SGHRS and CDR2 YFSETQ. A template switching step contributed a universal primer site, while unique molecular identifiers were present in the cDNA. TCRdb independently ran MiXCR on the 5' RACE reads; one entry per CDR3 protein. Of 250,000 to 300,000 distinct CDR3 sequences in the sample, roughly 9.8% were seen once. This clonotype was detected only a few times. Its antigen is unknown. The sample also formed part of further work on yellow fever vaccine responses in identical twins.

This receptor was taken from a woman between 18 and 29 years old in good health. The sequenced sample consisted of CD8+ T cells sorted from blood. This chain connects TRBV5-1 to TRBJ2-7; D perhaps matches TRBD1 (6 bases). As DNA, the CDR3 is TGCGCCAGCAGCGACCTGGACAGTCGCGAGCAGTACTTC. Its protein is CASSDLDSREQYF.